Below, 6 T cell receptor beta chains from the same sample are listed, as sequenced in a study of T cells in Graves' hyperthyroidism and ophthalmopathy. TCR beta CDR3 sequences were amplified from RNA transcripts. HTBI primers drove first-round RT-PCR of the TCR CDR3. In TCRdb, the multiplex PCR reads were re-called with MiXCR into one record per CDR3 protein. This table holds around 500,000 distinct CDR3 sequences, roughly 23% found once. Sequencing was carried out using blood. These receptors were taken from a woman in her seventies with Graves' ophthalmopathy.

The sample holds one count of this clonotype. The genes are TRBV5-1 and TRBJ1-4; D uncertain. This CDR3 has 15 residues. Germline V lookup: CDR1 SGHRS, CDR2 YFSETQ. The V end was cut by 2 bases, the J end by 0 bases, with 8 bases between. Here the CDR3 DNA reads TGCGCCAGCAGCTTCACGACTGCAACTAATGAAAAACTGTTTTTT. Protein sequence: CASSFTTATNEKLFF.

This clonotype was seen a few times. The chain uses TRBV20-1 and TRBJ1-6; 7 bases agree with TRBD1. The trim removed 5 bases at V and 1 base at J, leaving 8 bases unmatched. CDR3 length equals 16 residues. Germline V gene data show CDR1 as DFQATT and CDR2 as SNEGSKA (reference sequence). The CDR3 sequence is CSASGQRGSYNSPLHF. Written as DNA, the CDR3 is TGCAGTGCTTCGGGACAGAGGGGTTCCTATAATTCACCCCTCCACTTT.

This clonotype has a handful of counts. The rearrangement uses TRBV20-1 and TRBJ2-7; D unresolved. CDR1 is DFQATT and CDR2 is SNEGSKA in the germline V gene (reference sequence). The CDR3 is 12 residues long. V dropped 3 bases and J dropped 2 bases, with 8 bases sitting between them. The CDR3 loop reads CSASGDAYEQYF. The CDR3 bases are TGCAGTGCTAGCGGTGACGCCTACGAGCAGTACTTC.

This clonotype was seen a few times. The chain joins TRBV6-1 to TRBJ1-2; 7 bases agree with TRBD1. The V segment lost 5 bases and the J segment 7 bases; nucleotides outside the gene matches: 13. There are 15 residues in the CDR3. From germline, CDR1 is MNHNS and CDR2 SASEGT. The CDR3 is CASSPDRPKRSGYTF. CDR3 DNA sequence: TGTGCCAGCAGTCCGGACAGGCCAAAGCGGAGTGGCTACACCTTC.

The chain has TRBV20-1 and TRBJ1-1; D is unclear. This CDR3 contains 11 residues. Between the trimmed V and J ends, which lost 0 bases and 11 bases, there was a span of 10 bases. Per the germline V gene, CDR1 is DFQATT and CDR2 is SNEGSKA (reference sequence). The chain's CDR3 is CSARDLRGAFF. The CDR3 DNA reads TGCAGTGCTAGAGATTTGCGTGGGGCTTTCTTT.

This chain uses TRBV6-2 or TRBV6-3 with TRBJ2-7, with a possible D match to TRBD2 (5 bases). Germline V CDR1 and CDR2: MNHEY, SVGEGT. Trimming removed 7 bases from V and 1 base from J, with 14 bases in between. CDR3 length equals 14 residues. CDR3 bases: TGTGCCAGCAATCGCGGGTGGGTTTCCTACGAGCAGTACTTC. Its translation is CASNRGWVSYEQYF.